This TCR beta chain comes out of a study of T cell changes during pregnancy in multiple sclerosis. Assay used: immunoSEQ multiplex PCR; TCRdb lists only in-frame clones, some missing. The sample shows over 65,000 clones, 91% of them seen only once. The V gene's germline CDR1 is LNHDA and CDR2 SQIVND (reference sequence). There are 14 residues in the CDR3. V lost 6 bases, J lost 9 bases, and 15 bases lay in between. Of note for this clone: The sample contains more than one DNA sequence encoding this CDR3.

The sequenced sample was peripheral blood, obtained in the second trimester of pregnancy. This clonotype was obtained from a female donor with multiple sclerosis, enrolled in a pregnancy study. J is TRBJ1-6 and V is TRBV19, with a weak D call TRBD1 (6 bases). The CDR3, as DNA: TGTGCCAGTAGGACGACAGGAGGCCTTTCACCCCTCCACTTT. Amino acid sequence: CASRTTGGLSPLHF. The full variable domain, its missing parts supplied by reference TRBV19 and TRBJ1-6, is DGGITQSPKYLFRKEGQNVTLSCEQNLNHDAMYWYRQDPGQGLRLIYYSQIVNDFQKGDIAEGYSVSREKKESFPLTVTSAQKNPTAFYLCASRTTGGLSPLHFGNGTRLTVT.